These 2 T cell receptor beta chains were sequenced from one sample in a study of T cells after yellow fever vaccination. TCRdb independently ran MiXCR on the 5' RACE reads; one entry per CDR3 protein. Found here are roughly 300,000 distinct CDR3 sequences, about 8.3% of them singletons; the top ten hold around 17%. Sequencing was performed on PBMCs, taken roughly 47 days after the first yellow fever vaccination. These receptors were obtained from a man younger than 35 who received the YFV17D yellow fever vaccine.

The CDR3 coding sequence is TGCAGTGCTAGCGGCCCTAGCGGGGCGGGCACCGGGGAGCTGTTTTTT. It encodes CSASGPSGAGTGELFF. V is TRBV20-1 and J is TRBJ2-2, with 9 bases identical to TRBD2. The CDR3 spans 16 residues. The germline V gene has CDR1 DFQATT and CDR2 SNEGSKA (reference sequence). The trim removed 3 bases at V and 4 bases at J, leaving 9 bases unmatched.

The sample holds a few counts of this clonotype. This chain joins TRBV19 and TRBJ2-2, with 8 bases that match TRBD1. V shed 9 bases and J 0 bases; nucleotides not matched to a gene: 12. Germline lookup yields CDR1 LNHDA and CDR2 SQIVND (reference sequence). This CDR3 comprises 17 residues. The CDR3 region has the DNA TGTGCCAGCAAAAGCGACAGGGGCGGAGCGAACACCGGGGAGCTGTTTTTT. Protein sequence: CASKSDRGGANTGELFF.